These 20 T cell receptor beta chains were sequenced from one sample in a study of blood T cell repertoires in COVID-19. Sequencing was performed with immunoSEQ multiplex PCR; in TCRdb, only in-frame clones are kept and a portion is missing. The sample carries about 200,000 clones, about 80% recorded once. Material: PBMCs or T cells enriched from blood (not recorded which). The source of these receptors is a man aged 40-50 years who had recovered from COVID-19.

V and J are TRBV6-5 and TRBJ1-3, with D uncertain. CDR1 is MNHEY, CDR2 SVGAGI, per germline. The CDR3 extends over 12 amino acids. V gave up 6 bases and J gave up 4 bases, with 7 bases separating them. The CDR3 loop is CASSNRGNTIYF. Here the CDR3 DNA reads TGTGCCAGCAGCAATAGAGGAAACACCATATATTTT.

The V call is TRBV19, the J call TRBJ2-3, with D possibly TRBD2 on 6 matching bases. The CDR3 is made up of 13 amino acids. The germline CDR1 and CDR2 sequences are LNHDA and SQIVND (reference sequence). V lost 10 bases and J lost 0, with 11 bases in between. The chain's CDR3 is CATESGSTDTQYF. The DNA for the CDR3 is TGTGCCACTGAGAGCGGGAGCACAGATACGCAGTATTTT.

In DNA, the CDR3 is TGTGCCAGCAGGGCGACAGGGGTTGCGAACACCATATATTTT. This sequence encodes CASRATGVANTIYF. This chain connects TRBV27 to TRBJ1-3, with 8 bases that match TRBD1. Germline V CDR1 and CDR2: MNHEY, SMNVEV (reference sequence). The V gene end was trimmed by 6 bases and the J gene end by 7 bases; junction bases not matched to a gene: 8. There are 14 residues in the CDR3.

The V and J genes are TRBV18 and TRBJ1-4; 7 bases align to TRBD1. Per germline, CDR1 KGHSH and CDR2 LQKENI. The V and J ends lost 3 bases and 8 bases, in that order; junction bases with no gene match: 9. The CDR3 contains 15 residues. The CDR3 region has the DNA TGTGCCAGCTCACCGTATTCCGGGACAGACGAAAAACTGTTTTTT. It encodes CASSPYSGTDEKLFF.

The CDR3 here is CASSPGTVYGYTF. CDR3 coding DNA: TGCGCCAGCAGTCCCGGGACAGTTTATGGCTACACCTTC. J is TRBJ1-2 and V is TRBV23-1; 7 positions agree with TRBD1. TRBV23-1 is sorted into the ORF group, with uncertain function. The CDR3 runs 13 residues. V lost 4 bases to trimming and J lost 5 bases; unmatched junction nucleotides: 4.

V gene TRBV10-3 combines with J gene TRBJ1-2; D not certain. The V gene's germline CDR1 is ENHRY and CDR2 SYGVKD. V dropped 3 bases and J dropped 2 bases, with 10 bases sitting between them. There are 14 residues in the CDR3. Written as DNA, the CDR3 is TGTGCCATCAGTGAACGAGGGTCCAACTATGGCTACACCTTC. Translation: CAISERGSNYGYTF.

V gene TRBV28 combines with J gene TRBJ2-3, with D tentatively TRBD1 (6 bases). V shed 5 bases and J shed 1 base, with 13 bases lying between them. Per germline, CDR1 MDHEN and CDR2 SYDVKM. The CDR3 extends over 15 amino acids. CDR3 region: CASSHRVVRTDTQYF. For the CDR3, the DNA is TGTGCCAGCAGTCACAGGGTTGTACGCACAGATACGCAGTATTTT.

The chain combines TRBV15 with TRBJ1-5; 8 nucleotides line up with TRBD1. From germline, CDR1 is LNHNV and CDR2 YYDKDF (reference sequence). J was trimmed by 3 bases and V by 0 bases; bases with no gene match: 7. The CDR3 is 17 residues long. The CDR3 DNA reads TGTGCCACCAGCAGAGATCGGGACAGGCACTTCAATCAGCCCCAGCATTTT. This gives the protein CATSRDRDRHFNQPQHF.

The chain is built from TRBV24-1 and TRBJ1-2; D uncertain. Germline V gives CDR1 KGHDR, CDR2 SFDVKD. The V end was cut by 3 bases, the J end by 3 bases, with 16 bases between. There are 16 residues in the CDR3. CDR3 in amino acids: CATSDKRNDIDYGYTF. The CDR3 DNA reads TGTGCCACCAGTGATAAACGAAACGACATTGACTATGGCTACACCTTC.

The CDR3 DNA is TGTGCCAGCAGCTTGACAGGACGGGAAGCTTTCTTT. Translating gives CASSLTGREAFF. The V gene is TRBV5-6, the J gene TRBJ1-1, with D perhaps matching TRBD1 (5 bases). This CDR3 comprises 12 residues. CDR1 is SGHDT, CDR2 YYEEEE, per germline. Trimming shortened V by 1 base and J by 8 bases, and 9 bases separated the two germline ends.

This chain joins TRBV11-1 and TRBJ2-7; a possible D gene is TRBD2 (5 bases). V lost 5 bases, J lost 4 bases, and 21 bases lay in between. This CDR3 comprises 16 residues. Germline V gives CDR1 SGHAT, CDR2 FQDESV (reference sequence). CDR3 bases: TGTGCCAGCAGCCCTGGAGGATTTTTTTATGGTTACGAGCAGTACTTC. Encoded protein: CASSPGGFFYGYEQYF.

The J gene is TRBJ2-7, the V gene TRBV3-1 (or the pseudogene TRBV3-2); 7 bases fit TRBD1. V lost 1 base and J lost 4; bases outside the gene matches: 4. The CDR3 consists of 14 residues. CDR1 is LGHDT and CDR2 is YNNKEL in the germline V gene (reference sequence). The CDR3 DNA sequence: TGTGCCAGCAGCCAAGGACAGGGTTGGTACGAGCAGTACTTC. It codes for CASSQGQGWYEQYF.

The chain joins TRBV5-3 to TRBJ2-4, with TRBD2 identical over 9 bases. TRBV5-3 is reported as an ORF; its role is uncertain. The CDR3 is 14 amino acids. With V trimmed by 7 bases and J by 6 bases, 8 bases remained unmatched. CDR3 nucleotide sequence: TGTGCCAGACCGAGGCGGGGGGGCCCAAACATTCAGTACTTC. Translating gives CARPRRGGPNIQYF.

The J gene is TRBJ2-2, the V gene TRBV19, with 10 bases aligning to TRBD2. CDR1 and CDR2 (germline): LNHDA, SQIVND (reference sequence). This CDR3 is 16 amino acids long. After removal of 4 bases from V and 7 bases from J, the junction contained 9 bases not matched to a gene. For the CDR3, the DNA is TGTGCCAGTAGTACTTCCCTAGCGGGAGCTGTCGGGGAGCTGTTTTTT. Translation: CASSTSLAGAVGELFF.

About this clone itself: The identical CDR3 is also encoded by other nucleotide sequences in the sample. The chain couples TRBV12-3 or TRBV12-4 to TRBJ2-7; D remains unclear. Trimming stripped 1 base from V and 3 bases from J, with 4 bases between. This CDR3 comprises 12 residues. The CDR3: CASSLGLYEQYF. As DNA, the CDR3 is TGTGCCAGCAGTTTAGGACTCTACGAGCAGTACTTC.

This clone appeared a few times. The chain couples TRBV5-1 to TRBJ2-2; 9 bases line up with TRBD1. V was clipped by 4 bases and J by 6 bases; unmatched bases: 13. CDR3 length: 17 amino acids. Germline V lookup: CDR1 SGHRS, CDR2 YFSETQ. CDR3 nucleotides: TGCGCCAGCAGCGAGGGGACAGGGAGGCGGAAAGCCGGGGAGCTGTTTTTT. Translation: CASSEGTGRRKAGELFF.

This chain links TRBV7-6 with TRBJ2-7; 9 nucleotides line up with TRBD2. CDR3 length equals 15 residues. The V gene end was trimmed by 5 bases and the J gene end by 4 bases; junction bases not matched to a gene: 9. Germline lookup yields CDR1 SGHVS and CDR2 FNYEAQ. CDR3 sequence (DNA): TGTGCCAGCAGCCCGGTGAGCGGGGGGCCGTACGAGCAGTACTTC. This gives the protein CASSPVSGGPYEQYF.

The chain carries TRBV11-2 and TRBJ1-3, with 7 bases lining up with TRBD1. Germline CDR1 reads SGHAT; CDR2 reads FQNNGV. V shed 5 bases, J shed 4 bases, and the junction held 11 bases outside the gene matches. The CDR3 loop spans 16 amino acids. The CDR3 region has the DNA TGTGCCAGCAGCGGTTCCGACAGGGCCGCAGGAAACACCATATATTTT. Residues: CASSGSDRAAGNTIYF.

Here the CDR3 reads CASSNLGALRGRDRNQPQHF. In DNA, the CDR3 is TGTGCCAGCAGCAACCTGGGGGCCCTTAGGGGCAGGGATCGCAATCAGCCCCAGCATTTT. V is TRBV21-1 and J is TRBJ1-5; TRBD1 reflects the table's D call only, with no check against the DNA. TRBV21-1 is recorded as a pseudogene. This CDR3 has 20 residues.

This chain connects TRBV7-2 to TRBJ2-2; TRBD1 matches 8 bases. With 2 bases clipped from V and 4 bases from J, the junction kept 6 bases outside the gene matches. CDR3 length: 16 amino acids. The germline gives CDR1 SGHTA, CDR2 FQGNSA. The CDR3 spells CASSLSGDRFTGELFF. As DNA, the CDR3 is TGTGCCAGCAGCTTATCAGGGGACAGGTTCACCGGGGAGCTGTTTTTT. Supplemented by reference TRBV7-2 and TRBJ2-2, the full variable domain reads GAGVSQSPSNKVTEKGKDVELRCDPISGHTALYWYRQSLGQGLEFLIYFQGNSAPDKSGLPSDRFSAERTGGSVSTLTIQRTQQEDSAVYLCASSLSGDRFTGELFFGEGSRLTVL.